This entry features one TCR beta chain sequence. Its binding antigen is unknown. No base-level quality is on record; no much larger clone is a single base apart. Healthy HIV-negative adults with no recently reported acute infections or vaccinations were included as donors. Only Caucasian adults living in Nashville, Tennessee, USA were represented among the donors. CD4+ T cells were enriched by magnetic negative selection; naive cells were then positively selected on CD45RA, and the negative fraction formed the memory subset. After blood collection by leukapheresis, PBMCs were isolated using Ficoll-Histopaque density gradient centrifugation and then cryopreserved in the vapor phase of liquid nitrogen. Purity and quantity of every magnetically sorted T cell population were checked by analytical flow cytometry. Each sorted fraction had its genomic DNA isolated and then quantified by UV absorbance on a Nanodrop 2000c.

These data belong to a study of shared clonotypes between healthy human individuals (dated by TCRdb to about 2020). At the level of the whole study: The cohort comprised a couple of women and a few men aged 18 to 49 years. Different laboratories and diverse techniques were used to prepare libraries and sequence TCR repertoires, to increase sequencing depth and limit assay-specific biases. Blood TCR repertoires of roughly five healthy adults were deeply sequenced to estimate repertoire size and the extent of clonotype sharing between individuals. Per donor, leukapheresis produced somewhere between about 0.85 and 10 billion PBMCs. Per donor, three plates each were used for CD4 naive and CD4 memory, two for CD8 naive, and one for CD8 memory. What the work shows at the level of the full study, not this receptor alone: Rarefaction of sorted-subset datasets indicated incomplete sequencing despite the large sequencing depth. Estimated clonotype richness was generally larger for naive than for memory subsets. When a few donors were compared, the shared fraction of clonotypes was 5% to 6.5% for naive CD4, around 4% for naive CD8, 2% to 2.5% for memory CD4, and 0.4% for memory CD8. Because the study included a small number of donors, the genetic and exposure-history diversity represented was limited. Pairwise subsampling indicated that sequencing depth was expected to affect the degree of clonotype sharing among donors. Clonotypes shared by all four sorted-subset donors showed higher generation probabilities than non-shared clonotypes. Only blood was sampled, and tissue TCR repertoires likely differ from those in blood.

Using the deep immunoSEQ assay, TCR CDR3 regions were amplified from genomic DNA by multiplex PCR. For each cell subset, the extracted genomic DNA was distributed evenly across all wells of several immunoSEQ 96-well plates, and each plate served as one replicate. For sorted subsets, around 200 ng genomic DNA, equal to tens of thousands of T cell genomes, was loaded into each replicate PCR. Purified libraries were measured with a Qubit 3.0 fluorometer, size-checked on a Bioanalyzer 2100, and measured again with the KAPA Library Quantification kit. Each immunoSEQ 96-well plate was sequenced on its own single-read 150-cycle Illumina NextSeq 550 flow cell. As for how the authors treated the data: Because only junctional sequences without quality scores were contained in the immunoSEQ output, filtering matching that applied to full-length reads could not be performed. To assign V/J genes and CDR3, sequences were annotated using PyIR, a Python wrapper for IgBLAST v1.9, with IMGT germline references. Reads were filtered out if the reads had weak V/J assignments (E-value above 1e-6), no CDR3, stop codons, out-of-frame junctions, or ambiguous translated residues. V3J clonotypes were defined by identical inferred V gene, J gene, and CDR3 amino acid sequence. Percentage overlap between repertoires was computed as shared unique clonotypes divided by the size of the smaller repertoire. Repertoire richness was assessed with RTK rarefaction, the Chao1 estimator, and Recon v2.1 estimates of unobserved clonotypes. For all TCRbeta clonotypes obtained by the gDNA method from a few donors, generation probabilities were computed with OLGA. In its TCRdb copy, this immuneACCESS table keeps in-frame sequences only and misses some clones. Where compared with another copy, unresolved V genes explain less than half of these, and the others have no known cause. That table furnishes V, J and clone size, whereas the DNA furnished D and trimming. Recorded for this sample are approximately 2.5 million clones; about 92% of them occurred a single time. The top ten hold over 0.12% of the sample.

For this chain, trimming is 5 bases at the V end and 7 bases at the J end, and the number of junction bases without a gene match is 11. The germline V gene gives CDR1 as MDHEN and CDR2 as SYDVKM. From its cysteine to its phenylalanine, the CDR3 spans 15 amino acids. Only CDR3 DNA remains: 45 bases, in frame from the first base. This chain joins TRBV28 to TRBJ1-1; TRBD1 aligns with 9 central bases. Sequenced: naive CD4+ T cells sorted from blood. In light of the paper, this sample's cell subset or site label describes: CD45RA+ positively selected. This clonotype was obtained from a man aged 18 to 30 in good health. In nucleotide form, the sequence is TGTGCCAGCAGTGTCGGGACAGGGCGAGGATATGAAGCTTTCTTT. Its translation reads: CASSVGTGRGYEAFF.